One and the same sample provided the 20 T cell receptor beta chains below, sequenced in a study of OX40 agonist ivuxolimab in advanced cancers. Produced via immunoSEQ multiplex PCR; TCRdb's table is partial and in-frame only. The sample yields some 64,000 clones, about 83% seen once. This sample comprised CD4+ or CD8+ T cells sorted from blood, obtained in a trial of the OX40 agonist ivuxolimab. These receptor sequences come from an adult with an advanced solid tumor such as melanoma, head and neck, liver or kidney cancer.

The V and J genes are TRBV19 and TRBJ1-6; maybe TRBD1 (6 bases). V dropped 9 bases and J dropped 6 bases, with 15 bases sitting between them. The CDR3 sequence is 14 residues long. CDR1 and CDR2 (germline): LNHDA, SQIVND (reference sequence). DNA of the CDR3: TGTGCCAGCAACCAGGGGCTTACTAATTCACCCCTCCACTTT. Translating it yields CASNQGLTNSPLHF. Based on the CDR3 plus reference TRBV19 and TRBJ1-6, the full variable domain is DGGITQSPKYLFRKEGQNVTLSCEQNLNHDAMYWYRQDPGQGLRLIYYSQIVNDFQKGDIAEGYSVSREKKESFPLTVTSAQKNPTAFYLCASNQGLTNSPLHFGNGTRLTVT.

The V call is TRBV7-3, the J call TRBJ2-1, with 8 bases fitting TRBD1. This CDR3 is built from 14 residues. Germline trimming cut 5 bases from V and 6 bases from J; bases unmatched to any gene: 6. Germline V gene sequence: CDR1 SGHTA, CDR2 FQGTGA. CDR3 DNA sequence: TGTGCCAGCAGCGCCTCACAGGGGGTCAATGAGCAGTTCTTC. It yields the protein CASSASQGVNEQFF.

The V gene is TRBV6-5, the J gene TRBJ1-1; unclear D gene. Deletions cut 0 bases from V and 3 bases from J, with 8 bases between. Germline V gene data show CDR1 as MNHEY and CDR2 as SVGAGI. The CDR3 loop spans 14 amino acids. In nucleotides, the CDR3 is TGTGCCAGCAGTTACTCGGGTTCATACACTGAAGCTTTCTTT. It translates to CASSYSGSYTEAFF.

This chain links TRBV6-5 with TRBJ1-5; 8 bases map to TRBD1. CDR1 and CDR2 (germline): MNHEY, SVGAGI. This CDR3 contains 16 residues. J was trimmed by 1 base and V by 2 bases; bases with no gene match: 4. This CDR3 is CASSYPRQGSNQPQHF. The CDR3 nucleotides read TGTGCCAGCAGTTACCCGAGACAGGGGAGCAATCAGCCCCAGCATTTT.

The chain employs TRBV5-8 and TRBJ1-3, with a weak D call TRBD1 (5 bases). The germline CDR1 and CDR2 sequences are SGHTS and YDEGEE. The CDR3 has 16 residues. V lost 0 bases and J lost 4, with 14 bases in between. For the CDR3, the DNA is TGTGCCAGCAGCTTGGGCTACAGGTCTGCAGGAAACACCATATATTTT. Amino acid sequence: CASSLGYRSAGNTIYF.

The CDR3 DNA reads TGTGCCAGCAGGAGGGACACCGGGGAGCTGTTTTTT. It codes for CASRRDTGELFF. V gene TRBV2 combines with J gene TRBJ2-2; the D gene is possibly TRBD2 (5 bases). Germline CDR1 SNHLY, CDR2 FYNNEI. V lost 6 bases and J 3 bases, leaving 5 bases between the germline ends. The CDR3 consists of 12 residues.

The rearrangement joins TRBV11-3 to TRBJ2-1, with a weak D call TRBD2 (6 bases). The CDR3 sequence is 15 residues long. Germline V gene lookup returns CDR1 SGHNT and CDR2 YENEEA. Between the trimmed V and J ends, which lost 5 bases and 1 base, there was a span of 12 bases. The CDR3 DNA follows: TGTGCCAGCAGCGAGGACGGGAGTTCCTACAATGAGCAGTTCTTC. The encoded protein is CASSEDGSSYNEQFF.

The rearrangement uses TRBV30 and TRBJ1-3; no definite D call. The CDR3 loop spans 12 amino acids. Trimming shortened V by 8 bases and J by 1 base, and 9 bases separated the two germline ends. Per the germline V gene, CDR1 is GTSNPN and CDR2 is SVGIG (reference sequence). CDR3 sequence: CARRTSGNTIYF. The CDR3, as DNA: TGTGCCAGAAGGACGTCTGGAAACACCATATATTTT.

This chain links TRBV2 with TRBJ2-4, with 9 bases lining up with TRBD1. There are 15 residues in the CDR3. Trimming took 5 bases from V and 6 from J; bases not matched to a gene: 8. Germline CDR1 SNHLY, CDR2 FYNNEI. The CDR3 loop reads CASSLDRGRVNIQYF. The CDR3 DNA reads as TGTGCCAGCAGTTTGGACAGGGGACGGGTAAACATTCAGTACTTC.

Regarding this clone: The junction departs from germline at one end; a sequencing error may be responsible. The CDR3 DNA reads TGTGCCAGCAGCCTAGCCGGGACTATGTCGGATGAGCAGTTCTTC. Its translation: CASSLAGTMSDEQFF. This chain links TRBV7-9 with TRBJ2-1, with 7 bases identical to TRBD2. This CDR3 region has 15 residues. Germline V gene sequence: CDR1 SEHNR, CDR2 FQNEAQ (reference sequence).

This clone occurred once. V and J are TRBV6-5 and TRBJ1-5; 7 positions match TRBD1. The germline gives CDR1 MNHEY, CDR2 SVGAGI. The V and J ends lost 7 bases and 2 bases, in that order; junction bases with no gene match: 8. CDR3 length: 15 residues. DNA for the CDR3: TGTGCCAGCATCCCAATCCAGGGGGGCAATCAGCCCCAGCATTTT. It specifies CASIPIQGGNQPQHF.

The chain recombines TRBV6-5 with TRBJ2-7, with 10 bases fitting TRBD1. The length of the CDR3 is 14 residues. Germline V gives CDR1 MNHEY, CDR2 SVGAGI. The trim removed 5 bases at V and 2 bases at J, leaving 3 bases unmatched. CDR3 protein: CASSPGQGTYEQYF. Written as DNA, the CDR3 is TGTGCCAGCAGTCCGGGACAGGGGACCTACGAGCAGTACTTC.

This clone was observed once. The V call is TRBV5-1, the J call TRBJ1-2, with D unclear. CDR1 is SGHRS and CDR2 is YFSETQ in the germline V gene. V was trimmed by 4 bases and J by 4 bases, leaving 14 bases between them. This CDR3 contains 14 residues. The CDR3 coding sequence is TGCGCCAGCAGCCAAGAACTGGAGGGCTATGGCTACACCTTC. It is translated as CASSQELEGYGYTF. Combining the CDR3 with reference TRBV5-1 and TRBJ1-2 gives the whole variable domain KAGVTQTPRYLIKTRGQQVTLSCSPISGHRSVSWYQQTPGQGLQFLFEYFSETQRNKGNFPGRFSGRQFSNSRSEMNVSTLELGDSALYLCASSQELEGYGYTFGSGTRLTVV.

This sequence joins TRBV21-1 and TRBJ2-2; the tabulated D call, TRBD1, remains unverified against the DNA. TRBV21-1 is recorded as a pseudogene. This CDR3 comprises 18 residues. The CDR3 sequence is CASSDMGTGNMNTGELFF. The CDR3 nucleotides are TGTGCCAGCAGCGACATGGGGACAGGGAACATGAACACCGGGGAGCTGTTTTTT.

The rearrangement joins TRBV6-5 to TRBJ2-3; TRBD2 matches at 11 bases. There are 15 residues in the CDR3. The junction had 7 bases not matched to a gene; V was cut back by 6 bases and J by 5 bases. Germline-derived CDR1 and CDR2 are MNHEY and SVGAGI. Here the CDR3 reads CASSNGLAGGDTQYF. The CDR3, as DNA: TGTGCCAGCAGCAACGGCCTAGCGGGGGGAGATACGCAGTATTTT.

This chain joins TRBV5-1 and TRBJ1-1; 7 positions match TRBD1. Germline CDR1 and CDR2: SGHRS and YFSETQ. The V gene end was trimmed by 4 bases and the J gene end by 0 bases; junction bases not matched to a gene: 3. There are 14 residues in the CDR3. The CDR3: CASSPDRVNTEAFF. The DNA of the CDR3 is TGCGCCAGCAGCCCCGACAGGGTGAACACTGAAGCTTTCTTT.

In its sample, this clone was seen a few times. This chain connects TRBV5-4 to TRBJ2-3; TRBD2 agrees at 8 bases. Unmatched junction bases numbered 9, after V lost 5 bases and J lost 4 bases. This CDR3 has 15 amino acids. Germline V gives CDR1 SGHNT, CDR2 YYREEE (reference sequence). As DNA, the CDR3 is TGTGCCAGCAGATCCGGGACTAGTCTCCCAGATACGCAGTATTTT. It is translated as CASRSGTSLPDTQYF.

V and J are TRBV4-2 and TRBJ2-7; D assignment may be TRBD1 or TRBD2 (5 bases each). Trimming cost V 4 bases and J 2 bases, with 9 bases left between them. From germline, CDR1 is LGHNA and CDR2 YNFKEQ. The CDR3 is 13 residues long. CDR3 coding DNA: TGTGCCAGCAGCCGGGACGGAACCTACGAGCAGTACTTC. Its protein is CASSRDGTYEQYF.

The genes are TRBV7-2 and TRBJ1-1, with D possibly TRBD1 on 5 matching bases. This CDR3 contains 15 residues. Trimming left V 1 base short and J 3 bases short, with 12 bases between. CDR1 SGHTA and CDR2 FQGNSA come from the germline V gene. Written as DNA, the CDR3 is TGTGCCAGCAGCTTAGGGCTCCCGGGGGACACTGAAGCTTTCTTT. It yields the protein CASSLGLPGDTEAFF.

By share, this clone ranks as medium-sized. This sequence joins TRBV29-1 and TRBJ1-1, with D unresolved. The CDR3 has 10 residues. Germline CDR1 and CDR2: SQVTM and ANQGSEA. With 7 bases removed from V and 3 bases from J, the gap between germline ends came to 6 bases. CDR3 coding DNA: TGCAGCGCTGGTGACACTGAAGCTTTCTTT. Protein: CSAGDTEAFF.